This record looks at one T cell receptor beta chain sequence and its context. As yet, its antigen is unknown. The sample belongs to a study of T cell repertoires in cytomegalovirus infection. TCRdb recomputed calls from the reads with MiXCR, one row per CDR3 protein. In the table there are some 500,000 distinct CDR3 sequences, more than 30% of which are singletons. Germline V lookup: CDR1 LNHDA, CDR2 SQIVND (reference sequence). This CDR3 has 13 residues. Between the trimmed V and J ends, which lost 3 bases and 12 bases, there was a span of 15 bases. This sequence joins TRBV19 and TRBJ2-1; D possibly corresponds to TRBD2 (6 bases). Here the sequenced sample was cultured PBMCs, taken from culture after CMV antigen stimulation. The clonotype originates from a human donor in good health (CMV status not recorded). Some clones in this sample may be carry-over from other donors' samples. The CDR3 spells CASSISLSEGQFF. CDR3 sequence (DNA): TGTGCCAGTAGTATCTCCCTCTCGGAGGGGCAGTTCTTC.